A selection of T cell receptor beta chains follows, all from one sample in a study of shared clonotypes between healthy human individuals. Sequencing was performed with immunoSEQ multiplex PCR; in TCRdb, only in-frame clones are kept and a portion is missing. The data show approximately 2.3 million clones, over 85% seen once. The specimen sequenced was naive CD4+ T cells from PBMCs. These receptors were obtained from a man younger than 30 in good health. Some clones in this sample may be carry-over from other donors' samples. CDR3s leave out the opening cysteine and the closing phenylalanine or tryptophan. The D gene is left open where the match is weak.

v_gene | d_gene | CDR3aa
TRBV18 | TRBD1 | ASSPPSTGPKAF
TRBV7-8 | . | ASSPLGNYEAF
TRBV5-1 | . | ASSLPTDLYGYT
TRBV6-8 | TRBD2 | ASLKGLAETSCWSSYNEQF
TRBV5-1 | . | ASSLDSPYGYT
TRBV7-8 | . | ASSFQGRITEAF
TRBV5-1 | . | ASSLQGRLQETQY
TRBV5-8 | . | ASKYEGWGTQY
TRBV5-1 | TRBD2 | ASSLEREGDEQY
TRBV19 | . | ASSSYGATEAF
TRBV4-1 | . | ASSQALGGYT
TRBV18 | . | ASSQPGQFQETQY
TRBV7-9 | . | ASSFEWNEQF
TRBV5-8 | TRBD1 | ASSLLGQRSYEQY
TRBV10-1 | TRBD1 | ASRQGANTEAF
TRBV7-6 | . | ASSSLPVSLPGETQY
TRBV28 | . | ASSLLRGVRVTRYEQY
TRBV6-5 | . | ASSYLAGYQVEQY
TRBV9 | . | ASSVAPSNQPQH
TRBV5-6 | TRBD2 | ASSPLARGDNEQF
TRBV7-9 | . | ASSSIRGHNTEAF
TRBV5-4 | . | ASSPQRGWARGNEQF
TRBV5-1 | TRBD1 | ASSLAGQGPEGYT
TRBV6-5 | . | ASSRSFKANTEAF
TRBV5-1 | . | ASSLAPSGLGEQY
TRBV9 | TRBD1 | ASSVLTGGSGELF
TRBV18 | . | ASSPPGRRDIQY
TRBV27 | TRBD1 | ASSSLTGVGSYEQY
TRBV7-2 | . | ASRTTAVHSSETQY
TRBV30 | . | AWIKDSQKPPTNNEQF
TRBV28 | . | ASSFPDFSGRNQPQH
TRBV30 | . | AWSPGSGIYEQY
TRBV18 | . | ASSPQPPGLWETQY
TRBV5-3 | TRBD1 | ARRTSNRGPYGYT